A selection of T cell receptor beta chains follows, all from one sample in a study of shared clonotypes between healthy human individuals. The table came from immunoSEQ multiplex PCR; TCRdb's copy has only in-frame clones and leaves some out. The sample yields 2 million to 2.5 million clones, more than 90% seen once. The sequencing sample was made of naive CD4+ T cells sorted from blood. These TCRs come from a man aged 18 to 29 in good health. The CDR3 runs from the conserved cysteine through the conserved F or W. Each record gives: D gene, V gene, J gene, CDR3 protein. The D gene is left open where the match is weak.

>TRBD1|TRBV5-1|TRBJ1-6
CASSFTGDEGSPLHF
>.|TRBV6-5|TRBJ1-2
CASSYLGGSYGYTF
>TRBD1|TRBV5-1|TRBJ1-1
CASTSDRVNTEAFF
>TRBD1|TRBV6-6|TRBJ1-2
CASKVETGYGYTF
>.|TRBV6-6|TRBJ2-7
CASSNGEGQDLYEQYF
>.|TRBV7-9|TRBJ1-3
CASSLGQAGGNTIYF
>.|TRBV9|TRBJ2-2
CASETGVGNTGELFF
>.|TRBV19|TRBJ2-7
CASSISSTGSYEQYF
>.|TRBV11-2|TRBJ2-3
CASSLGTDTQYF
>.|TRBV7-3|TRBJ2-6
CASSNPLTGANVLTF
>.|TRBV2|TRBJ1-2
CASSVSNYGYTF
>TRBD1|TRBV5-1|TRBJ1-6
CASSSGTGQSPLHF
>.|TRBV11-2|TRBJ1-1
CASSLDGGYTEAFF
>.|TRBV7-9|TRBJ2-7
CASSLITGKRYEQYF
>.|TRBV30|TRBJ2-7
CAWSVPVRSYEQYF
>TRBD2|TRBV30|TRBJ2-3
CAWRTAGGPWADTQYF
>.|TRBV7-9|TRBJ2-7
CASSSGPPYEQYF
>.|TRBV28|TRBJ1-2
CASSLRTDYGYTF
>TRBD1|TRBV4-1|TRBJ2-1
CASSPSGTGSYNEQFF
>.|TRBV5-3|TRBJ2-3
CARSLPLLGLTARDTQYF
>.|TRBV7-8|TRBJ2-6
CASSQVTSGANVLTF
>.|TRBV4-1|TRBJ1-5
CASSQVEQTYQPQHF
>.|TRBV5-1|TRBJ2-5
CASTQSQGRETQYF
>TRBD1|TRBV4-1|TRBJ2-2
CASSQAGDRVWSGELFF
>.|TRBV6-1|TRBJ2-3
CASSNTERYTDTQYF
>.|TRBV25-1|TRBJ2-7
CASSEYAMNEQYF
>TRBD1|TRBV6-5|TRBJ1-1
CASSRQGIGAFF